The clone carrying this TCR beta chain turned up a few times. The sample is drawn from a study of blood T cell repertoires in COVID-19. Generated by immunoSEQ multiplex PCR, the TCRdb table keeps only in-frame clones and is missing some. This sample has 150,000 to 200,000 clones, with 80% to 90% found just once. Germline V gene data show CDR1 as LNHDA and CDR2 as SQIVND (reference sequence). CDR3 length: 9 residues. Input material: peripheral blood. This rearrangement joins TRBV19 to TRBJ1-1, with 7 positions matching TRBD1. The sequence was obtained from a man aged 40-55 years with active or convalescent COVID-19. The CDR3 spells CVQGAEAFF. CDR3 nucleotides: TGTGTTCAGGGGGCTGAAGCTTTCTTT.